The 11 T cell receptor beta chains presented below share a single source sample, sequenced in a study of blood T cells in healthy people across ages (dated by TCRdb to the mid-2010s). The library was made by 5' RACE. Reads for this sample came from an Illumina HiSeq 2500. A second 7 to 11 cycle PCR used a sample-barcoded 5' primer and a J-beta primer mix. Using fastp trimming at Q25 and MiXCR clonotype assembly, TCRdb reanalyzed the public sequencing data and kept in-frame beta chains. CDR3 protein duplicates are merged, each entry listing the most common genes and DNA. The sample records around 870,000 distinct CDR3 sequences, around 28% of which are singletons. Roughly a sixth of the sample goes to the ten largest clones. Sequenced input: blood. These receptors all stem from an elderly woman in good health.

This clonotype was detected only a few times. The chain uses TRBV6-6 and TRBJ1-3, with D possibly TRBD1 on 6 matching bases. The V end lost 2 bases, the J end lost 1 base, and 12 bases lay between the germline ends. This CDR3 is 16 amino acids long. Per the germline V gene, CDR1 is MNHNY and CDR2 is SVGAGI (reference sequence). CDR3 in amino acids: CASSYPATGSGNTIYF. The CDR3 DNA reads TGTGCCAGCAGTTACCCTGCGACAGGATCTGGAAACACCATATATTTT.

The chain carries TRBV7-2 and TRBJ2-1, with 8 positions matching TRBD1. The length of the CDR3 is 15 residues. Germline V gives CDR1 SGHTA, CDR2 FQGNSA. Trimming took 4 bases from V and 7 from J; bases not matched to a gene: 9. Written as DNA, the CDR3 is TGTGCCAGCAGCTATGACAGGGGTAGTTTGAATGAGCAGTTCTTC. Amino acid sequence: CASSYDRGSLNEQFF.

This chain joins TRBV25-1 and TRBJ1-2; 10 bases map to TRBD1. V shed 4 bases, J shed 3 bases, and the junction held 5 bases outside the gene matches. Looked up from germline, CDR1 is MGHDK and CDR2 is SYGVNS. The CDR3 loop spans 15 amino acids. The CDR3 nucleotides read TGTGCCAGCAGTGCGACAGGGGGCGCGTACTATGGCTACACCTTC. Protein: CASSATGGAYYGYTF.

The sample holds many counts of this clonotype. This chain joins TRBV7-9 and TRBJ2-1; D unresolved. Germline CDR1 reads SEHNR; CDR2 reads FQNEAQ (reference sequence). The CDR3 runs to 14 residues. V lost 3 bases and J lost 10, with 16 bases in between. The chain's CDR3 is CASSFVSRSVEQFF. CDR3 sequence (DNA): TGTGCCAGCAGCTTCGTCTCTAGAAGTGTCGAGCAGTTCTTC.

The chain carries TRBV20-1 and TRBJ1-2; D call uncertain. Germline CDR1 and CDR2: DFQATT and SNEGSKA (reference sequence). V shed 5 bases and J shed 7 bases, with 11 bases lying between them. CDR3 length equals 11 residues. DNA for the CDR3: TGCAGTGCTGGCGGGAGGGCTGGCTACACCTTC. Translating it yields CSAGGRAGYTF.

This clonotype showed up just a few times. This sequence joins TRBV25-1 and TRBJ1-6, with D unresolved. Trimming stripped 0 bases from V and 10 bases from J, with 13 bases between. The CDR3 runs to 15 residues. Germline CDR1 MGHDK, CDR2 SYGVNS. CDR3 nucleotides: TGTGCCAGCAGTGAATACGAGGGTACGGGGTCACCCCTCCACTTT. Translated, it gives CASSEYEGTGSPLHF. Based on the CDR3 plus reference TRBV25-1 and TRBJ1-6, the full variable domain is EADIYQTPRYLVIGTGKKITLECSQTMGHDKMYWYQQDPGMELHLIHYSYGVNSTEKGDLSSESTVSRIRTEHFPLTLESARPSHTSQYLCASSEYEGTGSPLHFGNGTRLTVT.

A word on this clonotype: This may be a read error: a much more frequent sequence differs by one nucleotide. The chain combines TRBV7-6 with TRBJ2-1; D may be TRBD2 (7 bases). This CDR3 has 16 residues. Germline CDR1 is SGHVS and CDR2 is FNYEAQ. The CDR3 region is CVSSLEAGARYNEQFF. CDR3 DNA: TGTGTCAGCAGCTTAGAGGCGGGGGCCCGCTACAATGAGCAGTTCTTC.

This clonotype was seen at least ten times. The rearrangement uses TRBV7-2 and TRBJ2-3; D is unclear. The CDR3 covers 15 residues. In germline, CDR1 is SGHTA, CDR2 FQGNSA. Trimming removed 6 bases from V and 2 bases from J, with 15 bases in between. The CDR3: CASRQRSSATDTQYF. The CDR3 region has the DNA TGTGCCAGCAGACAAAGGTCGTCGGCCACAGATACGCAGTATTTT.

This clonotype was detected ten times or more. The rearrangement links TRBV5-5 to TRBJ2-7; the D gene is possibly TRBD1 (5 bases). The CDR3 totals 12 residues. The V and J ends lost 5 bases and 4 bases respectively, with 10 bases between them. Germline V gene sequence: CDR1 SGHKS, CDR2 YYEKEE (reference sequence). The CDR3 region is CASSSAGYEQYF. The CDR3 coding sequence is TGTGCCAGCAGTTCCGCAGGGTACGAGCAGTACTTC. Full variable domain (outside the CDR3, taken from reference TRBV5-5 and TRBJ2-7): DAGVTQSPTHLIKTRGQQVTLRCSPISGHKSVSWYQQVLGQGPQFIFQYYEKEERGRGNFPDRFSARQFPNYSSELNVNALLLGDSALYLCASSSAGYEQYFGPGTRLTVT.

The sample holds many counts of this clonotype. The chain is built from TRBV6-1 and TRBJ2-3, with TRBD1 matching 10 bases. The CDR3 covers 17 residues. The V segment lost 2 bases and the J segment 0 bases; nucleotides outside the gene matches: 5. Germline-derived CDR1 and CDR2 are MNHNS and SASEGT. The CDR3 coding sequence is TGTGCCAGCAGTGAAAGAGACAGGGGGCTCAGCACAGATACGCAGTATTTT. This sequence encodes CASSERDRGLSTDTQYF.

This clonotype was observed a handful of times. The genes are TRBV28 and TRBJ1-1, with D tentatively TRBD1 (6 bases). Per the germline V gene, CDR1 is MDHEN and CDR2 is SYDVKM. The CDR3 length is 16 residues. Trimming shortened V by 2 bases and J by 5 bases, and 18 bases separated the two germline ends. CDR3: CASSLEPGAGDTEAFF. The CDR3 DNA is TGTGCCAGCAGTTTAGAGCCCGGGGCAGGGGATACTGAAGCTTTCTTT. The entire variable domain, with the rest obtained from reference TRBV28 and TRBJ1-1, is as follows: DVKVTQSSRYLVKRTGEKVFLECVQDMDHENMFWYRQDPGLGLRLIYFSYDVKMKEKGDIPEGYSVSREKKERFSLILESASTNQTSMYLCASSLEPGAGDTEAFFGQGTRLTVV.